This T cell receptor (beta chain) was documented in a study of T-cell memory formation after mild COVID-19. TCRdb recomputed calls from the 5' RACE reads with MiXCR, one row per CDR3 protein. This sample has around 250,000 distinct CDR3 sequences, with 15% to 20% found just once. In the case of this clonotype: Antigen: not known.

Study-level points and caveats: A second wave of clones peaked on day 37, and their SARS-CoV-2 specificity went unconfirmed.

Germline lookup yields CDR1 SGDLS and CDR2 YYNGEE. The CDR3 loop spans 12 amino acids. With 1 base removed from V and 7 bases from J, the gap between germline ends came to 6 bases. V is TRBV9 and J is TRBJ2-1; D uncertain. Source material: PBMCs or a T cell subset sorted from them (not recorded which). The source of this sequence is a man younger than 35 who had mild COVID-19 (a few samples of this study predate the infection). Cell type and time point are not known. The DNA for the CDR3 is TGTGCCAGCAGCGTAAGTTTGAATGAGCAGTTCTTC. Translation gives CASSVSLNEQFF.